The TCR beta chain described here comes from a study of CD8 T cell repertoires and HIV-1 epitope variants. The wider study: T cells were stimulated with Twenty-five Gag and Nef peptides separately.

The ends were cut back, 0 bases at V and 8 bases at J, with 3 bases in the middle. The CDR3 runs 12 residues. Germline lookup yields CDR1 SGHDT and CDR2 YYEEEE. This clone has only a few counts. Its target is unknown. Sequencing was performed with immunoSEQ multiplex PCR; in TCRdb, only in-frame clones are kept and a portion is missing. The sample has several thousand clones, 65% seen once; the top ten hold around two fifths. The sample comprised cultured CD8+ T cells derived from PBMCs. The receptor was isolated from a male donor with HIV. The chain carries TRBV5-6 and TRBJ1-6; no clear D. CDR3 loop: CASSLDDSPLHF. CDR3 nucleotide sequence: TGTGCCAGCAGCTTGGACGATTCACCCCTCCACTTT.